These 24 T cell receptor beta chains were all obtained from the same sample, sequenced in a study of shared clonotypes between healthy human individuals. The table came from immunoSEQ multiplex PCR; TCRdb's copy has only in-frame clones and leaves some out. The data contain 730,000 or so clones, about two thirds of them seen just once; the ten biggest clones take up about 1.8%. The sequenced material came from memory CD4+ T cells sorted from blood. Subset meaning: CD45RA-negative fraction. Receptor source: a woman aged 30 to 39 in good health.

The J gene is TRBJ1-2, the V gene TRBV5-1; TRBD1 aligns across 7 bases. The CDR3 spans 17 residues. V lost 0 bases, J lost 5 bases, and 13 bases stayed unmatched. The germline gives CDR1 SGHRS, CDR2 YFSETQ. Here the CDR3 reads CASSLAPNRGQQYGYTF. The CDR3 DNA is TGCGCCAGCAGCTTGGCCCCAAATAGGGGGCAGCAATATGGCTACACCTTC.

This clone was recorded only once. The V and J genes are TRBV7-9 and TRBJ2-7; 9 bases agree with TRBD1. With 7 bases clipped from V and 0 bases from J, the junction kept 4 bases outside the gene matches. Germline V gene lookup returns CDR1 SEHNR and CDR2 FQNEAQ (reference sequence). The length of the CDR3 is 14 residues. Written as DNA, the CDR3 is TGTGCCAGCACTCGACAGGGGGACTCCTACGAGCAGTACTTC. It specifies CASTRQGDSYEQYF. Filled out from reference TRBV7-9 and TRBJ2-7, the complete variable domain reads DTGVSQNPRHKITKRGQNVTFRCDPISEHNRLYWYRQTLGQGPEFLTYFQNEAQLEKSRLLSDRFSAERPKGSFSTLEIQRTEQGDSAMYLCASTRQGDSYEQYFGPGTRLTVT.

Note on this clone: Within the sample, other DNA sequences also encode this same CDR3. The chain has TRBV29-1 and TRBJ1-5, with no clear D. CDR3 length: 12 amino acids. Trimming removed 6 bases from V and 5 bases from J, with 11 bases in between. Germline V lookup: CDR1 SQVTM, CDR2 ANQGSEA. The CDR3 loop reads CSVRDTDQPQHF. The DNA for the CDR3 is TGCAGCGTCCGGGATACCGATCAGCCCCAGCATTTT.

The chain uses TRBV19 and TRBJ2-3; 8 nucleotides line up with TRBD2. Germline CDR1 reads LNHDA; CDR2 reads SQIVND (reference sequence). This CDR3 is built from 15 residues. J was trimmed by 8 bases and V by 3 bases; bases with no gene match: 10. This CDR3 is CASSMTSVTHGTQYF. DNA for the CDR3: TGTGCCAGTAGTATGACTAGCGTGACCCACGGTACGCAGTATTTT.

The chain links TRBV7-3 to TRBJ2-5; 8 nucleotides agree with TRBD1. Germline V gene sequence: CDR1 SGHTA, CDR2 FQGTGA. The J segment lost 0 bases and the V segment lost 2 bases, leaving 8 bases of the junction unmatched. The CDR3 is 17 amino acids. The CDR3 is CASSLPAGTGDQETQYF. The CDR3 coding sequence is TGTGCCAGCAGCTTACCCGCTGGGACAGGAGACCAAGAGACCCAGTACTTC.

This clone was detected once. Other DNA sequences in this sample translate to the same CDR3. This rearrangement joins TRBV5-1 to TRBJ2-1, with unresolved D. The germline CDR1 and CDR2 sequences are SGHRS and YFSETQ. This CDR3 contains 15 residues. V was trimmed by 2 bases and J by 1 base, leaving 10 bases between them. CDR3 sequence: CASSLDRVSYNEQFF. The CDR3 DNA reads TGCGCCAGCAGCTTAGATAGAGTATCCTACAATGAGCAGTTCTTC.

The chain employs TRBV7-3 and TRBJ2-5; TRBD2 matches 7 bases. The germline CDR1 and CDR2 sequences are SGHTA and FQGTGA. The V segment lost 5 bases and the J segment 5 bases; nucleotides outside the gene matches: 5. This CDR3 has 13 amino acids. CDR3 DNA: TGTGCCAGCAGCCCGAGCGGGATGGAGACCCAGTACTTC. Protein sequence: CASSPSGMETQYF.

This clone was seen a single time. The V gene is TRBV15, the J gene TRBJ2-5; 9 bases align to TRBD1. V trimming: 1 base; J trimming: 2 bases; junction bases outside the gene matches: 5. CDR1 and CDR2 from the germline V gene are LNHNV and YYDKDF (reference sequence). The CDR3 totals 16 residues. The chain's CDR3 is CATSRGIGTGQETQYF. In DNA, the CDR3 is TGTGCCACCAGCAGAGGAATCGGGACAGGGCAAGAGACCCAGTACTTC.

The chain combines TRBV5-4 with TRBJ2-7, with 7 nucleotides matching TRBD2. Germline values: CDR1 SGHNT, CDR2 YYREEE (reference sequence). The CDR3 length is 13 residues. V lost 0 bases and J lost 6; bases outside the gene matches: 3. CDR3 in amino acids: CASSLETSIEQYF. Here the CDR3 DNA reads TGTGCCAGCAGCTTGGAGACTAGCATCGAGCAGTACTTC. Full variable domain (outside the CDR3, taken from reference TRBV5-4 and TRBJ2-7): ETGVTQSPTHLIKTRGQQVTLRCSSQSGHNTVSWYQQALGQGPQFIFQYYREEENGRGNFPPRFSGLQFPNYSSELNVNALELDDSALYLCASSLETSIEQYFGPGTRLTVT.

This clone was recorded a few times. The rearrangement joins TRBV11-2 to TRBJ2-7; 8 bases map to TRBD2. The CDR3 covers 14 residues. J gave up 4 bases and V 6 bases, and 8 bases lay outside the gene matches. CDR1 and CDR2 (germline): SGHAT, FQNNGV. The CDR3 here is CASRREREWYEQYF. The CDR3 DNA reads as TGTGCCAGCAGACGTGAGCGGGAGTGGTACGAGCAGTACTTC.

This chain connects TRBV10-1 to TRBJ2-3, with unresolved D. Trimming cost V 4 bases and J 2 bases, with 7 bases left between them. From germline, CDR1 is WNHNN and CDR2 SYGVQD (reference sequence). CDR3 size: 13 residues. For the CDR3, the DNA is TGCGCCAGCAGTGTTCGGTACACAGATACGCAGTATTTT. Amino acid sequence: CASSVRYTDTQYF.

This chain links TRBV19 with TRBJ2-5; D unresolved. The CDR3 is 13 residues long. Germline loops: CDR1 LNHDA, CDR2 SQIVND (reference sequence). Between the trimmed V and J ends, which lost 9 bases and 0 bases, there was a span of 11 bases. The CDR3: CASGRSYQETQYF. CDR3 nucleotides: TGTGCCAGCGGACGGTCGTACCAAGAGACCCAGTACTTC.

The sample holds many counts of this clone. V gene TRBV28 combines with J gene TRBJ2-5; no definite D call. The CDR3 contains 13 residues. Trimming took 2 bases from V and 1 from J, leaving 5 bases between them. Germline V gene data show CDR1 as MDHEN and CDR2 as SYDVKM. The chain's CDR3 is CASSLPGQETQYF. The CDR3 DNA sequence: TGTGCCAGCAGTTTACCAGGCCAAGAGACCCAGTACTTC.

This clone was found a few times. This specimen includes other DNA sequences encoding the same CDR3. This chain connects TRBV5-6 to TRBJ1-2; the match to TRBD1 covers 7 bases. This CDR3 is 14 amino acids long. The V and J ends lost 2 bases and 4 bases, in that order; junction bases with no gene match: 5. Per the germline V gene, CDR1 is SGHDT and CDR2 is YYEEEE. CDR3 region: CASSFRQGVYGYTF. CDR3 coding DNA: TGTGCCAGCAGCTTCCGCCAGGGGGTCTATGGCTACACCTTC.

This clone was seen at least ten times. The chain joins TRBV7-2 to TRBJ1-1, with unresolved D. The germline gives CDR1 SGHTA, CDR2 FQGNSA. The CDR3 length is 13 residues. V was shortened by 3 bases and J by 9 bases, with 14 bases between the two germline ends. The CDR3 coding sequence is TGTGCCAGCAGCTTCTCCGGGGAAGGAAAAGCTTTCTTT. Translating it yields CASSFSGEGKAFF. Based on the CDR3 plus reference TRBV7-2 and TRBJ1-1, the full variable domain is GAGVSQSPSNKVTEKGKDVELRCDPISGHTALYWYRQSLGQGLEFLIYFQGNSAPDKSGLPSDRFSAERTGGSVSTLTIQRTQQEDSAVYLCASSFSGEGKAFFGQGTRLTVV.

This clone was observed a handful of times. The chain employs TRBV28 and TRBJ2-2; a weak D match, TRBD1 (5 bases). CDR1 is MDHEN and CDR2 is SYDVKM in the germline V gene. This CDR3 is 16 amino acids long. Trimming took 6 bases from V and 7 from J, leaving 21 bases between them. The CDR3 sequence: CASRETFMGPIGELFF. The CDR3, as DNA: TGTGCCAGCAGAGAGACTTTCATGGGGCCGATCGGGGAGCTGTTTTTT.

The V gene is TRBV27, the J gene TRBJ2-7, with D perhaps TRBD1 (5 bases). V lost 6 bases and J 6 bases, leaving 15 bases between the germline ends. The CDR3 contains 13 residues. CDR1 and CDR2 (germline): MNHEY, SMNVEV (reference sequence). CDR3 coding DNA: TGTGCCAGCAGATCCCAGGACATACGCGAGCAGTACTTC. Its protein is CASRSQDIREQYF.

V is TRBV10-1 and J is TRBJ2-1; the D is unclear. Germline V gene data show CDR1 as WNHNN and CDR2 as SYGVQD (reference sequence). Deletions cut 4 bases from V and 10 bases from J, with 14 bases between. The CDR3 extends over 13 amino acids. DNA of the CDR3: TGCGCCAGCAGTGCTCTACAAGATGCCGAGCAGTTCTTC. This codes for CASSALQDAEQFF.

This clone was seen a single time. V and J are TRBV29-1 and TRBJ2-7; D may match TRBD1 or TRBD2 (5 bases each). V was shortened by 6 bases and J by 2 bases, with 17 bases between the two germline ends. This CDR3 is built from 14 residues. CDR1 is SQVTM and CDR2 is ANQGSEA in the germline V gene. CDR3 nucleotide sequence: TGCAGCGTAGATCCCGGGACGGGGCCCTACGAGCAGTACTTC. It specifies CSVDPGTGPYEQYF.

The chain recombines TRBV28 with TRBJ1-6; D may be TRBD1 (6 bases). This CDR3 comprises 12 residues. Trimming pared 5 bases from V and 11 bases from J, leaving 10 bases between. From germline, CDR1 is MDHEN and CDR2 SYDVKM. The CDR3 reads CASSLRGPPLHF. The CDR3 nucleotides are TGTGCCAGCAGTCTCAGGGGACCACCCCTCCACTTT.

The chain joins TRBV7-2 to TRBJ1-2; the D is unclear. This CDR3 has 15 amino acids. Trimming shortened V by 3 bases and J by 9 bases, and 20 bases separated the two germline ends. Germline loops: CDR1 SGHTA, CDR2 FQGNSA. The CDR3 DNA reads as TGTGCCAGCAGCTTTGATGGTGTCCTGAGAGAAAGCTACACCTTC. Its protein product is CASSFDGVLRESYTF. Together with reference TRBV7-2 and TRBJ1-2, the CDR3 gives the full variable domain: GAGVSQSPSNKVTEKGKDVELRCDPISGHTALYWYRQSLGQGLEFLIYFQGNSAPDKSGLPSDRFSAERTGGSVSTLTIQRTQQEDSAVYLCASSFDGVLRESYTFGSGTRLTVV.

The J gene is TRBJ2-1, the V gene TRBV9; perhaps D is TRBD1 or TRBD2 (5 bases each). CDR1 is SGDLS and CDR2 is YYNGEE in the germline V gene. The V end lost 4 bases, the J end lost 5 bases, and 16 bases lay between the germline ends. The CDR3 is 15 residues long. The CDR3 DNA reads TGTGCCAGCAGCTCCCGGGACCTAGAAAACAATGAGCAGTTCTTC. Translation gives CASSSRDLENNEQFF.

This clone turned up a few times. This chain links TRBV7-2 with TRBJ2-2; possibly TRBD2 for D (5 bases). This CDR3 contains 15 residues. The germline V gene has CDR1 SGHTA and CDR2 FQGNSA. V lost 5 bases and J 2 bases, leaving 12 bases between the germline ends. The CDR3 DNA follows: TGTGCCAGCAGCCCCCCGGGGATTAACACCGGGGAGCTGTTTTTT. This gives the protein CASSPPGINTGELFF. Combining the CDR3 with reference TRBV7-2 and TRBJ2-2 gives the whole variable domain GAGVSQSPSNKVTEKGKDVELRCDPISGHTALYWYRQSLGQGLEFLIYFQGNSAPDKSGLPSDRFSAERTGGSVSTLTIQRTQQEDSAVYLCASSPPGINTGELFFGEGSRLTVL.

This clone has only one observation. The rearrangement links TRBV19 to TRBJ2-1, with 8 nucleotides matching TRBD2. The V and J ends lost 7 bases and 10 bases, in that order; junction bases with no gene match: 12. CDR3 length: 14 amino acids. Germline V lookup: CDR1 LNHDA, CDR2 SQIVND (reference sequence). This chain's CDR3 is CASKVAGSGQEQFF. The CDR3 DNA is TGTGCCAGTAAGGTAGCGGGAAGCGGTCAGGAGCAGTTCTTC.